The T cell receptor (beta chain) described here comes from a study of blood T cells in healthy people across ages. Study-wide findings and caveats: Estimated diversity that came from one million T cells was considered an underestimate. Long-lived donors had more naive CD4+ cells and higher diversity than aged donors.

Donors each provided 8 to 10 milliliters of peripheral blood. CDR3 size: 15 residues. V was cut by 4 bases and J by 7 bases, with 17 bases left in between. Germline V gene data show CDR1 as LGHNA and CDR2 as YNFKEQ. A J-beta primer mix and a sample-barcoded 5' primer were used in a second PCR of about 7 to 12 cycles. TCRdb re-derived calls from the 5' RACE reads in MiXCR, one entry per CDR3 protein. The data show 1,500,000 or so distinct CDR3 sequences, roughly 59% seen once. Of note for this clonotype: Its antigen remains unknown.

Sequencing was done on a sample of blood. The chain joins TRBV4-2 to TRBJ1-5; TRBD1 might be the D (5 bases). The origin of this receptor is a man younger than 35 in good health. The CDR3 protein is CASSLHPGTGQPQHF. In nucleotides, the CDR3 is TGTGCCAGCAGCCTTCATCCAGGGACGGGGCAGCCCCAGCATTTT.